Sequencing of this T cell receptor beta chain was carried out in a study of shared clonotypes between healthy human individuals. TCRdb's copy holds only in-frame clones and misses some; the assay was immunoSEQ multiplex PCR. The profile covers millions of clones, with about 95% appearing a single time and 0.9% to 1.4% taken by the ten largest. Losses at the gene ends were 1 base for V and 3 bases for J; bases not matched to a gene: 6. CDR1 and CDR2 from the germline V gene are SNHLY and FYNNEI. The CDR3 is 15 residues long. Naive CD8 cells, CD45RO-negative and positively selected for CCR7, excluded terminally differentiated effector memory CD45RA+ cells. This clone was detected only once.

The chain is built from TRBV2 and TRBJ2-7; TRBD2 agrees at 7 bases. Sample: naive CD8+ T cells sorted from blood. This sequence originates from a man between 18 and 35 years old in good health. CDR3 in amino acids: CASSEVPSGVYEQYF. CDR3 coding DNA: TGTGCCAGCAGTGAAGTACCGAGCGGGGTCTACGAGCAGTACTTC.